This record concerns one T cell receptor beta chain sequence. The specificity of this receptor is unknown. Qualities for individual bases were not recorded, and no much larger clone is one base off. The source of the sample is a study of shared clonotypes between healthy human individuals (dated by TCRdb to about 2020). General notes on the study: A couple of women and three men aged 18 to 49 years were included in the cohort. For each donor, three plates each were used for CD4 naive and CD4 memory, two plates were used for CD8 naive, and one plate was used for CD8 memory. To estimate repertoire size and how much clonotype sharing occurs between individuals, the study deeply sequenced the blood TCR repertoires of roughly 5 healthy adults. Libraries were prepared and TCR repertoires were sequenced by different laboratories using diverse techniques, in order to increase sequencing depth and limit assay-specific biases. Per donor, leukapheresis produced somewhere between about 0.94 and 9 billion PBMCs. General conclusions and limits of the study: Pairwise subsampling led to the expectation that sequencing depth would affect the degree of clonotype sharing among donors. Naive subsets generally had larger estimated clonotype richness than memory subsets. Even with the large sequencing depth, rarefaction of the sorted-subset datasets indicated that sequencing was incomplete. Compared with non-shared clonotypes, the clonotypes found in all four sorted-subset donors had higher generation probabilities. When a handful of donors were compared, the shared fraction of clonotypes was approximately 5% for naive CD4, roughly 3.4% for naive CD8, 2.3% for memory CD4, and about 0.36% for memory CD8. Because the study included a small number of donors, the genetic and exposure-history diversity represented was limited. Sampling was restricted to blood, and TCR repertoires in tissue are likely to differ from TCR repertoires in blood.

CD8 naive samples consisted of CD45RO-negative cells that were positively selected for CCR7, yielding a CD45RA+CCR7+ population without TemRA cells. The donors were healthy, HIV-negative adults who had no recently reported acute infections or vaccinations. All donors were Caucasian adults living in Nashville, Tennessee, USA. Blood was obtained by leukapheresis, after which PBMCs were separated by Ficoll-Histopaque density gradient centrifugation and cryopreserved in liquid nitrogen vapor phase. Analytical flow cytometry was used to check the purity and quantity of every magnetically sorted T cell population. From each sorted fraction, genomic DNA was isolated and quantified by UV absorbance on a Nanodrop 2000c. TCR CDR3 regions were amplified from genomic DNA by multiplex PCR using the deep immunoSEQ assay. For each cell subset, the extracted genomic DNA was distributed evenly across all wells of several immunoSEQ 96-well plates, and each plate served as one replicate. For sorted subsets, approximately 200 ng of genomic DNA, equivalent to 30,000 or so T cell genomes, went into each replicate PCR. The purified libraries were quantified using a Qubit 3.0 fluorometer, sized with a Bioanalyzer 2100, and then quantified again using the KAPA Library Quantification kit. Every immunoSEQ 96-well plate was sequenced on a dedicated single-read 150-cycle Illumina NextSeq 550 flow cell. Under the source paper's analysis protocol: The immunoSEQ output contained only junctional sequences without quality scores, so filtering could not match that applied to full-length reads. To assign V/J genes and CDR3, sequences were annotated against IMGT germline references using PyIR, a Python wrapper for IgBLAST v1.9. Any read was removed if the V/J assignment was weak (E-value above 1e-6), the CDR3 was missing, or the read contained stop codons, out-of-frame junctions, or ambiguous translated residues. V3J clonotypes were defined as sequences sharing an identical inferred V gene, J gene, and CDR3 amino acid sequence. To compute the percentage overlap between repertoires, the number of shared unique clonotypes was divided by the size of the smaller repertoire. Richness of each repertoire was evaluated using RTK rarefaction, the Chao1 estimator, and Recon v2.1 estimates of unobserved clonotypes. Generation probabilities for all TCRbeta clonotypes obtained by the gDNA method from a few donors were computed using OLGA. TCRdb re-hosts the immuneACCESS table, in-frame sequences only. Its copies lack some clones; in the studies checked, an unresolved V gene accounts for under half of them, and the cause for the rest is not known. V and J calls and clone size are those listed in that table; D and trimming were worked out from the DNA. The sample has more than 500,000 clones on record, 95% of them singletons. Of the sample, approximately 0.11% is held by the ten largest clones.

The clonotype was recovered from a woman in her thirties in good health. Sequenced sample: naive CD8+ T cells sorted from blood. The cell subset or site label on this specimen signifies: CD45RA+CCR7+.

The DNA is TGTGCCAGCAGTCCTCTGGGGACAGGGATAAATGAGCAGTTCTTC. This translates into CASSPLGTGINEQFF. The chain is assembled from TRBV28 and TRBJ2-1, with 9 central nucleotides matching TRBD1. Counted from cysteine to phenylalanine, this CDR3 has 15 amino acids. The sequence is cut down to CDR3 DNA, 45 bases in frame from base 1. V is pruned by 5 bases and J by 7 bases, leaving 9 bases of the junction without a gene match. Reading the germline V gene gives CDR1 MDHEN and CDR2 SYDVKM.